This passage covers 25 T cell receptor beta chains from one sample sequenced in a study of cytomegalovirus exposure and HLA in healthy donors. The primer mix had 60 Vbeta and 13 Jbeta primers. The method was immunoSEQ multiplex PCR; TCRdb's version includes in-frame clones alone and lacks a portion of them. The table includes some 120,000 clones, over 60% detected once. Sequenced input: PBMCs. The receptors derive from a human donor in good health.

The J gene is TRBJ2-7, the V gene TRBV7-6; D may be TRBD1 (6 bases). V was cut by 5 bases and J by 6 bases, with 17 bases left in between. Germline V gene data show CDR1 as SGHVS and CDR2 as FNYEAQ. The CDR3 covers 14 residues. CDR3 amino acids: CASSLVTQGGEQYF. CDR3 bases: TGTGCCAGCAGCCTAGTCACACAGGGTGGCGAGCAGTACTTC. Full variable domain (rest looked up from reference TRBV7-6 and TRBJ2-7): GAGVSQSPRYKVTKRGQDVALRCDPISGHVSLYWYRQALGQGPEFLTYFNYEAQQDKSGLPNDRFSAERPEGSISTLTIQRTEQRDSAMYRCASSLVTQGGEQYFGPGTRLTVT.

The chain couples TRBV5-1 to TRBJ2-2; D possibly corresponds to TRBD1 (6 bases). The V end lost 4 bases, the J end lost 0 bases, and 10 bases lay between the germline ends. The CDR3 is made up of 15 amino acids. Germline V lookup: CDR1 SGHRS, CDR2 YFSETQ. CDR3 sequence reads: CASSLGTTNTGELFF. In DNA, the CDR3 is TGCGCCAGCAGCCTCGGGACAACGAACACCGGGGAGCTGTTTTTT.

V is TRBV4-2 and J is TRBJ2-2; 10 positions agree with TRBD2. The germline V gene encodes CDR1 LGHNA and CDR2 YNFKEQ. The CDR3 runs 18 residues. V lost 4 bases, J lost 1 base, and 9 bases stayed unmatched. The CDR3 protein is CASSPTPGLAENTGELFF. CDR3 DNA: TGTGCCAGCAGCCCTACCCCCGGACTAGCGGAGAACACCGGGGAGCTGTTTTTT.

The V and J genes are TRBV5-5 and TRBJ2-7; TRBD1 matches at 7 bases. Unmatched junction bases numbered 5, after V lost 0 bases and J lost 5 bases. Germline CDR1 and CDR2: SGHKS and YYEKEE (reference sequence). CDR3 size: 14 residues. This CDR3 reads CASSLGQGADEQYF. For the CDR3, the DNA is TGTGCCAGCAGCTTGGGACAGGGTGCCGACGAGCAGTACTTC.

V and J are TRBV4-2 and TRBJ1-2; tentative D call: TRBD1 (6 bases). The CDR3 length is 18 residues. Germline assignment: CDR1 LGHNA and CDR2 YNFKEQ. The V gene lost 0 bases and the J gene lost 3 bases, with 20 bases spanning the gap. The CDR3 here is CASSQEGLRRGTHYGYTF. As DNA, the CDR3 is TGTGCCAGCAGCCAAGAGGGCCTACGCAGGGGTACTCACTATGGCTACACCTTC.

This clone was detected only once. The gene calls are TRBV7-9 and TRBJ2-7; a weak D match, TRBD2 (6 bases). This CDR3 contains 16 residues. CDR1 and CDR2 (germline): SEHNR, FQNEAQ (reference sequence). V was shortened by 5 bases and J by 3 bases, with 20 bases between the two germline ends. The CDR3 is CASSPRRDSSIYEQYF. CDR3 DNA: TGTGCCAGCAGCCCGAGGCGGGATTCCAGCATCTACGAGCAGTACTTC.

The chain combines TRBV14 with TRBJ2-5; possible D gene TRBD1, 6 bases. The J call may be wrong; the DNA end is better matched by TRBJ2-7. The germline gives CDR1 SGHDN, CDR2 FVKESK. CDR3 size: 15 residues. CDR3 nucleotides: TGTGCCAGCAGCCAAGGCCGCAGGGGAGTATACGAGCAGTACTTC. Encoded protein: CASSQGRRGVYEQYF.

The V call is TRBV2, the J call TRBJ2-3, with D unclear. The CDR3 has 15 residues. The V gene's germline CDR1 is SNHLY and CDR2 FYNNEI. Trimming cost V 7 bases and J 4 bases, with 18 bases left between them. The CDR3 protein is CASNPGLTTSDTQYF. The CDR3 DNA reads TGTGCCAGCAACCCGGGTCTTACTACCTCAGATACGCAGTATTTT.

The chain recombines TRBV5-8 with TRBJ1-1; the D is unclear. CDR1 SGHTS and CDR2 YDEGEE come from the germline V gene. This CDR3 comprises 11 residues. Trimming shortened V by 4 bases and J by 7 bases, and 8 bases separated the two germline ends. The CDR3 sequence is CASSSLLEAFF. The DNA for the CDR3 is TGTGCCAGCAGCAGCCTTCTTGAAGCTTTCTTT. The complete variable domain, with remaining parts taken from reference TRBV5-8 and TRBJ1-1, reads EAGVTQSPTHLIKTRGQQATLRCSPISGHTSVYWYQQALGLGLQFLLWYDEGEERNRGNFPPRFSGRQFPNYSSELNVNALELEDSALYLCASSSLLEAFFGQGTRLTVV.

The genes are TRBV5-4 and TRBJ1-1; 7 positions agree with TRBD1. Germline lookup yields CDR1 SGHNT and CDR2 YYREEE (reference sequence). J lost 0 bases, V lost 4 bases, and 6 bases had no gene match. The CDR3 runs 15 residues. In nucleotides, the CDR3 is TGTGCCAGCAGCCATGGGGACAGCATGAACACTGAAGCTTTCTTT. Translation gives CASSHGDSMNTEAFF.

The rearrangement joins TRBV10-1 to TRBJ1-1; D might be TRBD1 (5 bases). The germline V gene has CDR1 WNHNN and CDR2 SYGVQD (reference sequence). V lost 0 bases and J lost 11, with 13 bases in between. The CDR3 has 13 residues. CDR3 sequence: CASSESGGASAFF. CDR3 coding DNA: TGCGCCAGCAGTGAGTCGGGTGGGGCTTCGGCTTTCTTT.

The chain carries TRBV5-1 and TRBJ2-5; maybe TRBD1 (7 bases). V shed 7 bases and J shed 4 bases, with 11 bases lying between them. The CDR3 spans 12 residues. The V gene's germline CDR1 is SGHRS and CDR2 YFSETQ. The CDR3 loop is CASHRGGETQYF. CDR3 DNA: TGCGCCAGCCACAGGGGAGGAGAGACCCAGTACTTC. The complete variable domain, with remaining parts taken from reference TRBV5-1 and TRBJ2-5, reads KAGVTQTPRYLIKTRGQQVTLSCSPISGHRSVSWYQQTPGQGLQFLFEYFSETQRNKGNFPGRFSGRQFSNSRSEMNVSTLELGDSALYLCASHRGGETQYFGPGTRLLVL.

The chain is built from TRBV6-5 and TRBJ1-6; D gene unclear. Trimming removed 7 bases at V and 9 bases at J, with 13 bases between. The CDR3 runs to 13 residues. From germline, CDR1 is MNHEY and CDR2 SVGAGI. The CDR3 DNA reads TGTGCCAGCACGCACAGCCCAACTTCACCCCTCCACTTT. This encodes CASTHSPTSPLHF.

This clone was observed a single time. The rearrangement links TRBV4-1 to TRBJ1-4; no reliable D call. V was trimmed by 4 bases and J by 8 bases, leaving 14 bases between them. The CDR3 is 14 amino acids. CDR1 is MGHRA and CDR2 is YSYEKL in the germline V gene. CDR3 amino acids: CASSRGPRGEKLFF. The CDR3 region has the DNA TGCGCCAGCAGCCGTGGACCACGAGGGGAAAAACTGTTTTTT.

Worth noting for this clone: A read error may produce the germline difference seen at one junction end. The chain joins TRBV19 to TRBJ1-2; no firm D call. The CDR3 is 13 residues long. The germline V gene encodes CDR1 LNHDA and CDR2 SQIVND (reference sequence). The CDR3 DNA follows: TGTGCCAGCAGTATGGGCTCTAACTATGGCTACACCTTC. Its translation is CASSMGSNYGYTF.

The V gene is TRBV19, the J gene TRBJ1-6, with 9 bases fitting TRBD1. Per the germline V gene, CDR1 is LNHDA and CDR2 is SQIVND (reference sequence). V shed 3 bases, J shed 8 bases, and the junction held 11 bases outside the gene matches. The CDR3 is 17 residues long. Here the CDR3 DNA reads TGTGCCAGTAGTATCGGGACAGGGCGATTGGTTGATTCACCCCTCCACTTT. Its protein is CASSIGTGRLVDSPLHF.

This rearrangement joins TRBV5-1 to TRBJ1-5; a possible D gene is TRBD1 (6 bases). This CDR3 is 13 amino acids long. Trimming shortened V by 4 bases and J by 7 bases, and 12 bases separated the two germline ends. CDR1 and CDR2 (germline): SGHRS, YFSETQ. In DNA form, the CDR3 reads TGCGCCAGCAGCCTTCAGGGGCCCCAGCCCCAGCATTTT. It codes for CASSLQGPQPQHF.

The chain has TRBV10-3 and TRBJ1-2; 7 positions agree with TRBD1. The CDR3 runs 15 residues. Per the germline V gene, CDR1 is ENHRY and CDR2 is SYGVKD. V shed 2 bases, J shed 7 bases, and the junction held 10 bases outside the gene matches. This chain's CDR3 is CAISEPPDRAAGYTF. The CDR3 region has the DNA TGTGCCATCAGTGAGCCGCCAGACAGGGCTGCTGGCTACACCTTC.

CDR3 DNA sequence: TGTGCCAGCAGCGGCTACGGAGGCGGTAATGAAAAACTGTTTTTT. This sequence encodes CASSGYGGGNEKLFF. The chain joins TRBV9 to TRBJ1-4; D unresolved. V shed 3 bases and J shed 4 bases, with 13 bases lying between them. This CDR3 has 15 residues. Germline V lookup: CDR1 SGDLS, CDR2 YYNGEE.

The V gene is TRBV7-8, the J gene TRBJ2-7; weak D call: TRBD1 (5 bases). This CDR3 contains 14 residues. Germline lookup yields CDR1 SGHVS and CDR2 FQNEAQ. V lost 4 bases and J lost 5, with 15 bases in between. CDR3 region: CASSSRVGGHEQYF. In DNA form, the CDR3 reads TGTGCCAGCAGCTCCAGGGTTGGCGGCCACGAGCAGTACTTC.

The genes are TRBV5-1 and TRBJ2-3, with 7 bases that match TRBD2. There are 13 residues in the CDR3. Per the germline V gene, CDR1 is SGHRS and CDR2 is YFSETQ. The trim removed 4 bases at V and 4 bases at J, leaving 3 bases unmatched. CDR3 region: CASSPGGSDTQYF. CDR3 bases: TGCGCCAGCAGCCCGGGAGGCTCAGATACGCAGTATTTT.

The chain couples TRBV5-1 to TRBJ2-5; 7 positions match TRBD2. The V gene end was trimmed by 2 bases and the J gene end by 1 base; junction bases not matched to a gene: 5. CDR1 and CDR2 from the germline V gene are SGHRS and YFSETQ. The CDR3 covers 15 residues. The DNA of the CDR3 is TGCGCCAGCAGCTTATCCGGGACTACCCAAGAGACCCAGTACTTC. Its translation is CASSLSGTTQETQYF. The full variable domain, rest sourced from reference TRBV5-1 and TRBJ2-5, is KAGVTQTPRYLIKTRGQQVTLSCSPISGHRSVSWYQQTPGQGLQFLFEYFSETQRNKGNFPGRFSGRQFSNSRSEMNVSTLELGDSALYLCASSLSGTTQETQYFGPGTRLLVL.

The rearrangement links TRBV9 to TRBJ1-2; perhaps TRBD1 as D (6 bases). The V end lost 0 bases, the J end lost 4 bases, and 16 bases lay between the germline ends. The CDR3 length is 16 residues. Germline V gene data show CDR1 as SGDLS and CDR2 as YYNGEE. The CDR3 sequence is CASSVDWTEDFYGYTF. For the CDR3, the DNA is TGTGCCAGCAGCGTAGATTGGACAGAAGACTTCTATGGCTACACCTTC.

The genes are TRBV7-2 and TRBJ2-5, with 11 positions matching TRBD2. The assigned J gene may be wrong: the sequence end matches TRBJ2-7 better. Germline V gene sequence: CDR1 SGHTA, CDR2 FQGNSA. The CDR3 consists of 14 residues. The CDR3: CASSPSGGPYEQYF. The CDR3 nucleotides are TGTGCCAGCAGTCCTAGCGGGGGGCCCTACGAGCAGTACTTC.

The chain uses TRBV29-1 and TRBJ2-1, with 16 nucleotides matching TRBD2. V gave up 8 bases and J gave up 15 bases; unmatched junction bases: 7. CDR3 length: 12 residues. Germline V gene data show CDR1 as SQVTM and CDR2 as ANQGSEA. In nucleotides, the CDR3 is TGCAGCTCCGGGACTAGCGGGGGGGTAGGGTTCTTC. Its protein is CSSGTSGGVGFF.